The subject of this entry is one T cell receptor beta chain. Cells designated naive CD8 were CD45RO-negative and were positively selected for CCR7, with terminally differentiated effector memory CD45RA+ cells excluded. Produced via immunoSEQ multiplex PCR; TCRdb's table is partial and in-frame only. Here the sample spans about 2.1 million clones, about 92% being singletons. The V end was cut by 1 base, the J end by 5 bases, with 7 bases between. Germline CDR1 is SGHAT and CDR2 is FQNNGV. This CDR3 is 13 amino acids long. These data are taken from a study of shared clonotypes between healthy human individuals.

The specimen sequenced was naive CD8+ T cells from PBMCs. The clonotype comes from a man between 18 and 29 years old in good health. Some clones in this sample may be carry-over from other donors' samples. This sequence joins TRBV11-2 and TRBJ2-3; D unresolved. CDR3 coding DNA: TGTGCCAGCAGCTTAGGGGCCCTAGATACGCAGTATTTT. Amino acid sequence: CASSLGALDTQYF.